This entry lists 13 T cell receptor beta chains sequenced from one sample in a study of T cell responses to AZD1222 COVID-19 vaccine. Clones were read by immunoSEQ multiplex PCR, and TCRdb kept only the in-frame ones, dropping some. The sample has about 130,000 clones, just over 90% seen once; the top ten hold about 2.1%. The sequenced sample was peripheral blood, obtained on day 0 of AZD1222 vaccination. Receptors were obtained from an adult in good health.

V and J are TRBV5-4 and TRBJ1-2; D is perhaps TRBD1 (6 bases). This CDR3 is 14 amino acids long. Per germline, CDR1 SGHNT and CDR2 YYREEE (reference sequence). Trimming removed 7 bases from V and 8 bases from J, with 21 bases in between. For the CDR3, the DNA is TGTGCCAGCCAAGAGGGCGGCAGGGGTAGAGGCTACACCTTC. Its translation is CASQEGGRGRGYTF.

The chain links TRBV20-1 to TRBJ1-1; the D is unclear. The CDR3 has 10 amino acids. V shed 6 bases and J shed 4 bases, with 6 bases lying between them. Germline CDR1 DFQATT, CDR2 SNEGSKA (reference sequence). CDR3 in amino acids: CSAVTTEAFF. DNA for the CDR3: TGCAGTGCCGTAACCACTGAAGCTTTCTTT.

This sequence joins TRBV6-2 or TRBV6-3 and TRBJ2-1; D might be TRBD2 (7 bases). Germline V gives CDR1 MNHEY, CDR2 SVGEGT. CDR3 length equals 12 residues. With 5 bases removed from V and 15 bases from J, the gap between germline ends came to 17 bases. The CDR3 is CASSGGGRGGFF. The CDR3 DNA sequence: TGTGCCAGCAGTGGCGGGGGCCGTGGGGGGTTCTTC.

This clone was detected only once. The rearrangement joins TRBV11-2 to TRBJ2-5; the match to TRBD2 covers 12 bases. V was pared by 1 base and J by 2 bases, with 11 bases of the junction left unmatched. The CDR3 has 19 amino acids. Germline CDR1 and CDR2: SGHAT and FQNNGV. The chain's CDR3 is CASSLVLAGGPRSQETQYF. The CDR3 coding sequence is TGTGCCAGCAGCTTAGTACTAGCGGGGGGCCCCCGAAGTCAAGAGACCCAGTACTTC.

The chain links TRBV2 to TRBJ2-1, with 8 bases fitting TRBD1. The V segment lost 7 bases and the J segment 6 bases; nucleotides outside the gene matches: 5. Germline values: CDR1 SNHLY, CDR2 FYNNEI. This CDR3 is built from 13 residues. In DNA form, the CDR3 reads TGTGCCAGCACCCTAGACAGGGGCAATGAGCAGTTCTTC. It encodes CASTLDRGNEQFF.

The chain joins TRBV7-9 to TRBJ2-5; D not resolved. V dropped 2 bases and J dropped 5 bases, with 6 bases sitting between them. This CDR3 spans 12 amino acids. The germline CDR1 and CDR2 sequences are SEHNR and FQNEAQ (reference sequence). The CDR3 region is CASSLFMETQYF. For the CDR3, the DNA is TGTGCCAGCAGCTTATTCATGGAGACCCAGTACTTC.

The V gene is TRBV19, the J gene TRBJ1-1; possible D gene TRBD1, 6 bases. There are 15 residues in the CDR3. The germline V and J ends were trimmed by 1 base and 4 bases, with 13 bases remaining between them. Germline assignment: CDR1 LNHDA and CDR2 SQIVND (reference sequence). The CDR3 here is CASSIGRGAGTEAFF. The CDR3 coding sequence is TGTGCCAGTAGTATAGGGCGGGGGGCCGGCACTGAAGCTTTCTTT.

The J gene is TRBJ2-5, the V gene TRBV7-3; D uncertain. With 5 bases removed from V and 5 bases from J, the gap between germline ends came to 15 bases. Germline CDR1 is SGHTA and CDR2 is FQGTGA. CDR3 length: 14 amino acids. The CDR3 coding sequence is TGTGCCAGCAGCCCCTCTCCCGCTACGGAGACCCAGTACTTC. This encodes CASSPSPATETQYF.

This clone has a single count. The V gene is TRBV7-9, the J gene TRBJ1-2; D is possibly TRBD1 (5 bases). The CDR3 totals 16 residues. V was shortened by 4 bases and J by 2 bases, with 17 bases between the two germline ends. CDR1 SEHNR and CDR2 FQNEAQ come from the germline V gene (reference sequence). The CDR3 DNA sequence: TGTGCCAGCAGCTCCCTTGGAGGGGTGGAAAACTATGGCTACACCTTC. As protein: CASSSLGGVENYGYTF.

The rearrangement joins TRBV7-3 to TRBJ2-7, with TRBD2 matching over 8 bases. This CDR3 has 15 amino acids. Germline CDR1 is SGHTA and CDR2 is FQGTGA. The trim removed 0 bases at V and 6 bases at J, leaving 7 bases unmatched. The CDR3: CASSLTSGGLGEQYF. CDR3 in DNA: TGTGCCAGCAGCTTAACGTCGGGGGGGCTTGGCGAGCAGTACTTC.

The chain has TRBV4-1 and TRBJ2-3; 9 bases are a match to TRBD2. J was trimmed by 4 bases and V by 0 bases; bases with no gene match: 14. Germline CDR1 reads MGHRA; CDR2 reads YSYEKL. The CDR3 spans 19 residues. The chain's CDR3 is CASSQEGMRGSGGSDTQYF. In nucleotides, the CDR3 is TGCGCCAGCAGCCAAGAGGGAATGAGGGGTAGCGGGGGATCAGATACGCAGTATTTT.

The chain uses TRBV6-2 or TRBV6-3 and TRBJ2-2; D is undetermined. The CDR3 runs to 13 residues. The germline gives CDR1 MNHEY, CDR2 SVGEGT. V was shortened by 2 bases and J by 4 bases, with 5 bases between the two germline ends. The CDR3 nucleotides are TGTGCCAGCAGTTACATTAGCACCGGGGAGCTGTTTTTT. It codes for CASSYISTGELFF.

The V gene is TRBV6-1, the J gene TRBJ2-7; 8 nucleotides align to TRBD1. CDR3 size: 14 residues. CDR1 and CDR2 (germline): MNHNS, SASEGT. The ends lost 6 bases at V and 0 bases at J; junction bases unmatched: 4. As DNA, the CDR3 is TGTGCCAGCAGCCTTGGACAGGGCTCCTACGAGCAGTACTTC. Translation: CASSLGQGSYEQYF.